Below, one TCR beta chain is given with its context. Assay used: immunoSEQ multiplex PCR; TCRdb lists only in-frame clones, some missing. There are 110,000 or so clones in the sample; 85% to 90% occur only once, and approximately 8% lies in the top ten. This record comes from a study of blood T cell repertoires in COVID-19. Study-level background: Spain, Italy and the United States supplied samples that represented acute and convalescent COVID-19.

CDR3 length: 16 amino acids. Losses at the gene ends were 4 bases for V and 4 bases for J; bases not matched to a gene: 5. CDR1 and CDR2 (germline): MNHEY, SVGAGI. The chain couples TRBV6-5 to TRBJ2-1; TRBD1 matches 12 bases. Sequencing was carried out using peripheral blood. The clonotype originates from a man in his sixties or seventies who had recovered from COVID-19. DNA of the CDR3: TGTGCCAGCAGTTCCCTGGGACAGGGGGCGTACAATGAGCAGTTCTTC. Amino acids: CASSSLGQGAYNEQFF.